The 18 T cell receptor beta chains given below trace back to one sample, sequenced in a study of T cell responses to AZD1222 COVID-19 vaccine. Here immunoSEQ multiplex PCR was the method, and the copy in TCRdb shows in-frame clones only, minus some. The data show 100,000 or so clones, approximately 86% seen once. Sequences were derived from peripheral blood, sampled 28 days after the second AZD1222 dose. The receptors were sampled from an adult who received the AZD1222 COVID-19 vaccine.

The rearrangement uses TRBV7-2 and TRBJ2-1; 7 nucleotides agree with TRBD1. The CDR3 contains 13 residues. V lost 3 bases to trimming and J lost 5 bases; unmatched junction nucleotides: 1. CDR1 and CDR2 (germline): SGHTA, FQGNSA. Here the CDR3 DNA reads TGTGCCAGCAGCTTCACAGGGGACAATGAGCAGTTCTTC. It translates to CASSFTGDNEQFF.

The V and J genes are TRBV4-1 and TRBJ1-2, with 7 bases that match TRBD1. From germline, CDR1 is MGHRA and CDR2 YSYEKL. J lost 1 base, V lost 2 bases, and 7 bases had no gene match. The CDR3 totals 16 residues. This chain's CDR3 is CASSQKTGQINYGYTF. The DNA of the CDR3 is TGCGCCAGCAGCCAAAAGACGGGACAGATTAACTATGGCTACACCTTC.

The chain joins TRBV7-3 to TRBJ2-3; D not certain. The CDR3 is 15 amino acids. Deletions cut 5 bases from V and 2 bases from J, with 14 bases between. The germline V gene has CDR1 SGHTA and CDR2 FQGTGA. CDR3 protein: CASSRGRSPTDTQYF. The DNA for the CDR3 is TGTGCCAGCAGCCGCGGACGGTCCCCCACAGATACGCAGTATTTT.

The chain carries TRBV5-4 and TRBJ2-7, with D hard to call. Per the germline V gene, CDR1 is SGHNT and CDR2 is YYREEE (reference sequence). The CDR3 totals 13 residues. Trimming pared 1 base from V and 3 bases from J, leaving 8 bases between. DNA of the CDR3: TGTGCCAGCAGCTTGAGGCCGATCTACGAGCAGTACTTC. It codes for CASSLRPIYEQYF.

The CDR3 DNA is TGTGCCAGCGGGGGGCTAGCGGGTAGCACAGATACGCAGTATTTT. Its translation is CASGGLAGSTDTQYF. This rearrangement joins TRBV5-4 to TRBJ2-3; 8 nucleotides line up with TRBD2. V shed 7 bases and J 0 bases; nucleotides not matched to a gene: 7. This CDR3 has 15 residues. Germline lookup yields CDR1 SGHNT and CDR2 YYREEE (reference sequence).

The chain uses TRBV11-2 and TRBJ1-1; D might be TRBD1 (5 bases). The germline V gene encodes CDR1 SGHAT and CDR2 FQNNGV. The CDR3 extends over 13 amino acids. The V and J ends lost 5 bases and 1 base respectively, with 8 bases between them. CDR3 protein: CASSTQGNTEAFF. The CDR3 DNA sequence: TGTGCCAGCAGCACTCAGGGGAACACTGAAGCTTTCTTT.

The gene calls are TRBV6-5 and TRBJ2-4; possible D gene TRBD1, 6 bases. Trimming took off 3 bases at V and 0 bases at J, with 12 bases between the two ends. Germline V gene data show CDR1 as MNHEY and CDR2 as SVGAGI. The CDR3 contains 16 residues. Written as DNA, the CDR3 is TGTGCCAGCAGTTATGGAAGAGGGGGAGCCAAAAACATTCAGTACTTC. Residues: CASSYGRGGAKNIQYF.

V gene TRBV28 combines with J gene TRBJ2-1, with D perhaps matching TRBD2 (6 bases). The CDR3 spans 16 residues. The germline CDR1 and CDR2 sequences are MDHEN and SYDVKM. V lost 5 bases, J lost 0 bases, and 14 bases lay in between. CDR3 sequence: CASSPTAGSSYNEQFF. DNA for the CDR3: TGTGCCAGCAGTCCGACAGCGGGTAGCTCCTACAATGAGCAGTTCTTC.

This clone was counted a few times. This chain connects TRBV9 to TRBJ2-3; 16 bases match TRBD2. This CDR3 has 16 amino acids. Unmatched junction bases numbered 1, after V lost 3 bases and J lost 3 bases. From germline, CDR1 is SGDLS and CDR2 YYNGEE. CDR3 residues: CASSGGLAGGTDTQYF. The CDR3 coding sequence is TGTGCCAGCAGCGGGGGACTAGCGGGAGGGACAGATACGCAGTATTTT.

The chain recombines TRBV18 with TRBJ1-6; TRBD1 aligns across 7 bases. Germline loops: CDR1 KGHSH, CDR2 LQKENI. Losses at the gene ends were 4 bases for V and 8 bases for J; bases not matched to a gene: 11. This CDR3 contains 16 residues. The CDR3 spells CASSLNRDSPDSPLHF. The CDR3 coding sequence is TGTGCCAGCTCACTAAACCGGGACAGTCCAGATTCACCCCTCCACTTT.

The chain joins TRBV28 to TRBJ2-2; D might be TRBD1 or TRBD2, each matching 5 bases. With 6 bases removed from V and 0 bases from J, the gap between germline ends came to 14 bases. The germline CDR1 and CDR2 sequences are MDHEN and SYDVKM. The CDR3 has 16 residues. The CDR3 DNA follows: TGTGCCAGCAGGGAGACGGGACGGGCGAACACCGGGGAGCTGTTTTTT. It codes for CASRETGRANTGELFF. Looking up the rest from reference TRBV28 and TRBJ2-2 gives the full variable domain: DVKVTQSSRYLVKRTGEKVFLECVQDMDHENMFWYRQDPGLGLRLIYFSYDVKMKEKGDIPEGYSVSREKKERFSLILESASTNQTSMYLCASRETGRANTGELFFGEGSRLTVL.

This chain connects TRBV11-2 to TRBJ1-3; tentative D call: TRBD1 (5 bases). In germline, CDR1 is SGHAT, CDR2 FQNNGV. CDR3 length: 17 residues. V was pared by 5 bases and J by 0 bases, with 17 bases between. This CDR3 reads CASSIWPRGNSGNTIYF. In nucleotides, the CDR3 is TGTGCCAGCAGCATATGGCCCCGGGGGAACTCTGGAAACACCATATATTTT.

The chain has TRBV27 and TRBJ2-2; weak D call: TRBD2 (6 bases). V lost 10 bases and J 6 bases, leaving 12 bases between the germline ends. From germline, CDR1 is MNHEY and CDR2 SMNVEV (reference sequence). The CDR3 extends over 12 amino acids. The CDR3 reads CATRDFPGELFF. The CDR3 DNA reads TGTGCCACCCGGGACTTTCCCGGGGAGCTGTTTTTT.

This chain links TRBV12-3 or TRBV12-4 with TRBJ1-5; D is undetermined. V was clipped by 2 bases and J by 4 bases, with 3 bases between them. The CDR3 totals 12 residues. CDR3 DNA sequence: TGTGCCAGCAGTTTATTTAATCAGCCCCAGCATTTT. Its translation: CASSLFNQPQHF.

A few counts support this clone. The chain carries TRBV19 and TRBJ1-2, with D tentatively TRBD1 (5 bases). This CDR3 comprises 15 residues. The germline V gene encodes CDR1 LNHDA and CDR2 SQIVND (reference sequence). Trimming pared 6 bases from V and 5 bases from J, leaving 19 bases between. The CDR3 DNA reads as TGTGCCAGTAGAGACGAAGCAGGGTCTTGGTATGGCTACACCTTC. Amino acid sequence: CASRDEAGSWYGYTF.

The V call is TRBV10-1, the J call TRBJ2-1; D is possibly TRBD1 or TRBD2 (6 bases each). The CDR3 covers 13 residues. CDR1 and CDR2 (germline): WNHNN, SYGVQD (reference sequence). V lost 2 bases and J lost 12, with 14 bases in between. Here the CDR3 reads CASSEGGRLGQFF. The CDR3 nucleotides are TGCGCCAGCAGTGAGGGGGGGCGGTTGGGGCAGTTCTTC.

This clone was detected a few times. The chain couples TRBV4-1 to TRBJ2-7, with 13 bases fitting TRBD2. V trimming: 0 bases; J trimming: 6 bases; junction bases outside the gene matches: 5. Germline V lookup: CDR1 MGHRA, CDR2 YSYEKL. The CDR3 length is 16 residues. CDR3 coding DNA: TGCGCCAGCAGCCAAGAACCTGGACTAGCGGGAGCCGAGCAGTACTTC. Translation gives CASSQEPGLAGAEQYF.

The rearrangement links TRBV28 to TRBJ1-2; TRBD1 matches at 10 bases. CDR3 length: 15 amino acids. From germline, CDR1 is MDHEN and CDR2 SYDVKM. Trimming removed 2 bases from V and 7 bases from J; junction bases left unmatched: 7. CDR3: CASSLLPGTGVGYTF. The CDR3 DNA sequence: TGTGCCAGCAGTTTACTCCCCGGGACAGGGGTTGGCTACACCTTC.